This TCR beta chain was sequenced during a study of CD8 T cells in Susac syndrome (dated by TCRdb to between 2018 and 2020). In the study overall: Repertoire sequencing was used to test whether CD8+ T cell activation and differentiation in Susac syndrome was antigen driven.

General findings and caveats noted by the study authors: The number of individuals in the TCR sequencing and HLA analysis was recognized as being relatively small.

High-throughput TCR beta sequencing profiled peripheral blood CD8+ and CD4+ T cells from healthy donors, Susac syndrome patients and multiple sclerosis patients. The multiple sclerosis controls were treatment-naive patients whose relapsing-remitting disease, either stable or active, fulfilled the revised McDonald criteria. Bulk CD8+ and CD4+ T cells were purified magnetically by negative isolation, whereas CD8+ TEMRA cells were enriched by FACS. Blood was collected in EDTA tubes and processed within 24 hours, with PBMCs isolated through density gradient centrifugation. PBMCs intended for TCR sequencing were cryopreserved in liquid nitrogen and were subsequently thawed in a 37 degrees C water bath. A purity of at least 90% was achieved for sorted or isolated CD4+, CD8+ and CD8+ TEMRA cells. RNA was extracted using the RNeasy kit, and about 0.5 to 1 ug of the RNA was reverse transcribed with random hexamers. TCR beta CDR3 regions were amplified with the immunoSEQ multiplex PCR assay covering 54 Vbeta and 13 Jbeta segments. To correct PCR amplification bias, a synthetic template baseline was used for both primer optimization and computational correction. For the original study's pipeline: Reads were annotated to V, D and J genes per IMGT and analyzed with immunoSEQ Analyzer, keeping only productive sequences. To calculate clonality, Shannon entropy was normalized by log2 of the number of productive unique sequences and then subtracted from one. Public and private clones were assessed among the 100 most prevalent clones of each patient and control. Clones were defined as Susac-specific when absent from the healthy and MS cohorts, from fewer than 1,200 published viral clones and from other ImmuneACCESS disease sequences. TCRdb redid the processing of the public reads, applying fastp at Q25 and MiXCR, and retained in-frame beta chains. When rows share a CDR3 protein, they turn into one entry using the most common DNA and genes. The V and J calls and clone size are TCRdb's, not the authors'. This sample gives some 220,000 distinct CDR3 sequences in total; 95% of them show up just once. 0.085% to 0.095% of the sample belongs to the ten largest clones.

Relative to germline, V is missing 1 base and J is missing 7 bases, with 12 bases of the junction outside any gene match. The CDR3 covers 16 residues, taking in both the cysteine and the phenylalanine. The entry retains the CDR3 DNA only, 48 bases that are in frame from base 1. Taken from the germline V gene (reference sequence), the CDR1 and CDR2 loops are LNHNV and YYDKDF. To note about this clonotype: What antigen it recognizes has not been identified. No much larger clonotype is one base removed from it; base qualities were not supplied.

Sequenced input: CD4+ T cells from PBMCs. The clonotype was recovered from a human donor with multiple sclerosis. The receptor chain draws on TRBV15 and TRBJ2-7; the junction holds 8 bases that match TRBD2. The CDR3 here reads CATSRGRSGGVGEQYF. In nucleotides, the sequence is TGTGCCACCAGCAGAGGACGAAGCGGGGGAGTGGGAGAGCAGTACTTC.